One and the same sample provided the 17 T cell receptor beta chains below, sequenced in a study of OX40 agonist ivuxolimab in advanced cancers. Sequenced by immunoSEQ multiplex PCR; TCRdb stores in-frame clones only, minus some. The sample holds about 81,000 clones; just over 90% are singletons and the top ten take roughly an eighth. Source: CD4+ or CD8+ T cells sorted from blood, taken in a trial of the OX40 agonist ivuxolimab. These receptor sequences come from an adult with an advanced solid tumor such as melanoma, head and neck, liver or kidney cancer.

J is TRBJ2-3 and V is TRBV7-2; D is ambiguous. This CDR3 comprises 16 residues. Germline CDR1 and CDR2: SGHTA and FQGNSA. V was pared by 5 bases and J by 5 bases, with 20 bases between. CDR3 coding DNA: TGTGCCAGCAGCCTCTTAGACCGAGCCTATGTAGATACGCAGTATTTT. It yields the protein CASSLLDRAYVDTQYF.

The chain has TRBV2 and TRBJ2-1; possible D gene TRBD2, 6 bases. CDR3 length: 16 residues. Deletions cut 0 bases from V and 4 bases from J, with 13 bases between. Germline CDR1 and CDR2: SNHLY and FYNNEI. CDR3 coding DNA: TGTGCCAGCAGTGAAGCGTTTATAGCGGATTACAATGAGCAGTTCTTC. Translated, it gives CASSEAFIADYNEQFF.

This chain's CDR3 is CASSVQGWGEQFF. CDR3 coding DNA: TGTGCCAGTAGTGTCCAGGGCTGGGGGGAGCAGTTCTTC. This chain connects TRBV19 to TRBJ2-1; D is tentatively TRBD1 or TRBD2 (5 bases each). CDR3 length equals 13 residues. Germline CDR1 reads LNHDA; CDR2 reads SQIVND (reference sequence). Trimming took 5 bases from V and 10 from J, leaving 15 bases between them.

The chain couples TRBV4-3 to TRBJ2-5; weak D call: TRBD1 (6 bases). Germline V gene data show CDR1 as LGHNA and CDR2 as YSLEER. The CDR3 is 18 residues long. V gave up 0 bases and J gave up 0 bases, with 17 bases separating them. The CDR3 DNA follows: TGCGCCAGCAGCCAAGAGGGGCGGGCTGGACAGTACCAAGAGACCCAGTACTTC. Its translation: CASSQEGRAGQYQETQYF.

V usage is TRBV13 and J usage is TRBJ2-7; TRBD1 agrees at 8 bases. The CDR3 contains 15 residues. Losses at the gene ends were 6 bases for V and 1 base for J; bases not matched to a gene: 8. Germline V gene lookup returns CDR1 PRHDT and CDR2 FYEKMQ (reference sequence). The CDR3 spells CASRPRQGPSYEQYF. CDR3 coding DNA: TGTGCCAGCAGACCCAGACAGGGGCCTTCCTACGAGCAGTACTTC.

The chain combines TRBV9 with TRBJ1-1, with 7 bases matching TRBD1. Unmatched junction bases numbered 9, after V lost 0 bases and J lost 1 base. The CDR3 has 17 amino acids. Germline values: CDR1 SGDLS, CDR2 YYNGEE. As DNA, the CDR3 is TGTGCCAGCAGCGTAGCCGCCTCGACAGGGACGAACACTGAAGCTTTCTTT. The encoded protein is CASSVAASTGTNTEAFF.

The V and J genes are TRBV7-9 and TRBJ2-1; 13 bases fit TRBD2. There are 15 residues in the CDR3. Losses at the gene ends were 5 bases for V and 8 bases for J; bases not matched to a gene: 6. Germline V lookup: CDR1 SEHNR, CDR2 FQNEAQ (reference sequence). CDR3 DNA: TGTGCCAGCAGCCCACTAGCGGGAGGGCCCTATGAGCAGTTCTTC. This sequence encodes CASSPLAGGPYEQFF.

The chain is built from TRBV4-3 and TRBJ1-2; no clear D. This CDR3 contains 14 residues. Trimming removed 4 bases at V and 5 bases at J, with 14 bases between. CDR1 is LGHNA, CDR2 YSLEER, per germline. The chain's CDR3 is CASSPMGARYGYTF. Written as DNA, the CDR3 is TGCGCCAGCAGCCCAATGGGCGCACGATATGGCTACACCTTC.

The chain links TRBV14 to TRBJ1-2, with D possibly TRBD1 on 5 matching bases. Germline assignment: CDR1 SGHDN and CDR2 FVKESK. The CDR3 covers 13 residues. Trimming pared 1 base from V and 10 bases from J, leaving 13 bases between. CDR3 coding DNA: TGTGCCAGCAGCCAAGGCACAGGACGGGACTACACCTTC. As protein: CASSQGTGRDYTF.

This clone has a single count. V and J are TRBV7-6 and TRBJ2-7; 7 bases match TRBD1. The CDR3 has 14 amino acids. The junction had 3 bases not matched to a gene; V was cut back by 0 bases and J by 4 bases. Germline CDR1 reads SGHVS; CDR2 reads FNYEAQ. The CDR3 nucleotides are TGTGCCAGCAGCTTAGCGACAGGGTCTTACGAGCAGTACTTC. Amino acid sequence: CASSLATGSYEQYF.

The genes are TRBV19 and TRBJ2-7, with D possibly being TRBD1 (6 bases). V lost 3 bases and J lost 4, with 10 bases in between. Germline CDR1 reads LNHDA; CDR2 reads SQIVND (reference sequence). The CDR3 runs to 13 residues. The CDR3 sequence: CASSMNRVYEQYF. The CDR3 DNA sequence: TGTGCCAGTAGTATGAACAGGGTGTACGAGCAGTACTTC. The complete variable domain, with remaining parts taken from reference TRBV19 and TRBJ2-7, reads DGGITQSPKYLFRKEGQNVTLSCEQNLNHDAMYWYRQDPGQGLRLIYYSQIVNDFQKGDIAEGYSVSREKKESFPLTVTSAQKNPTAFYLCASSMNRVYEQYFGPGTRLTVT.

This rearrangement joins TRBV2 to TRBJ2-1; possibly TRBD2 for D (5 bases). Germline V gives CDR1 SNHLY, CDR2 FYNNEI. The CDR3 consists of 16 residues. Trimming took 6 bases from V and 0 from J, leaving 15 bases between them. CDR3 DNA sequence: TGTGCCAGCAGCTACGCACTAGAATCCTCCTACAATGAGCAGTTCTTC. Its protein product is CASSYALESSYNEQFF.

The rearrangement uses TRBV7-9 and TRBJ1-4; a possible D gene is TRBD1 (5 bases). Trimming took off 3 bases at V and 5 bases at J, with 13 bases between the two ends. Germline lookup yields CDR1 SEHNR and CDR2 FQNEAQ (reference sequence). The CDR3 loop spans 15 amino acids. The CDR3 DNA is TGTGCCAGCAGCTTTGGGGGACCGAGAAATGAAAAACTGTTTTTT. It yields the protein CASSFGGPRNEKLFF. Supplemented by reference TRBV7-9 and TRBJ1-4, the full variable domain reads DTGVSQNPRHKITKRGQNVTFRCDPISEHNRLYWYRQTLGQGPEFLTYFQNEAQLEKSRLLSDRFSAERPKGSFSTLEIQRTEQGDSAMYLCASSFGGPRNEKLFFGSGTQLSVL.

The chain combines TRBV19 with TRBJ2-7; the D is unclear. The CDR3 loop spans 11 amino acids. Trimming left V 7 bases short and J 7 bases short, with 11 bases between. CDR1 and CDR2 from the germline V gene are LNHDA and SQIVND (reference sequence). CDR3 sequence: CASKGHVEQYF. CDR3 nucleotides: TGTGCCAGTAAAGGTCATGTAGAGCAGTACTTC.

CDR3 coding DNA: TGTGCCATCAACAGGGCCGAAGGGCAGTACTTC. Its protein is CAINRAEGQYF. The gene calls are TRBV2 and TRBJ2-7, with D perhaps TRBD1 (6 bases). The CDR3 has 11 residues. In germline, CDR1 is SNHLY, CDR2 FYNNEI. With 10 bases removed from V and 9 bases from J, the gap between germline ends came to 16 bases.

The V call is TRBV29-1, the J call TRBJ1-1, with 12 bases lining up with TRBD1. Per germline, CDR1 SQVTM and CDR2 ANQGSEA. The CDR3 is made up of 15 amino acids. Trimming removed 8 bases from V and 5 bases from J; junction bases left unmatched: 12. The CDR3 protein is CSTFRDRGRGTEAFF. In nucleotides, the CDR3 is TGCAGCACCTTCCGGGACAGGGGGCGCGGAACTGAAGCTTTCTTT. Full variable domain (outside the CDR3, taken from reference TRBV29-1 and TRBJ1-1): SAVISQKPSRDICQRGTSLTIQCQVDSQVTMMFWYRQQPGQSLTLIATANQGSEATYESGFVIDKFPISRPNLTFSTLTVSNMSPEDSSIYLCSTFRDRGRGTEAFFGQGTRLTVV.

The J gene is TRBJ2-7, the V gene TRBV5-1, with D perhaps matching TRBD2 (6 bases). The V gene lost 4 bases and the J gene lost 0 bases, with 20 bases spanning the gap. Germline CDR1 is SGHRS and CDR2 is YFSETQ. This CDR3 has 17 residues. In DNA, the CDR3 is TGCGCCAGCAGCCCGGCGGGATGGGCGGAGCCCTCCTACGAGCAGTACTTC. This encodes CASSPAGWAEPSYEQYF. Complete variable domain (other parts from reference TRBV5-1 and TRBJ2-7): KAGVTQTPRYLIKTRGQQVTLSCSPISGHRSVSWYQQTPGQGLQFLFEYFSETQRNKGNFPGRFSGRQFSNSRSEMNVSTLELGDSALYLCASSPAGWAEPSYEQYFGPGTRLTVT.